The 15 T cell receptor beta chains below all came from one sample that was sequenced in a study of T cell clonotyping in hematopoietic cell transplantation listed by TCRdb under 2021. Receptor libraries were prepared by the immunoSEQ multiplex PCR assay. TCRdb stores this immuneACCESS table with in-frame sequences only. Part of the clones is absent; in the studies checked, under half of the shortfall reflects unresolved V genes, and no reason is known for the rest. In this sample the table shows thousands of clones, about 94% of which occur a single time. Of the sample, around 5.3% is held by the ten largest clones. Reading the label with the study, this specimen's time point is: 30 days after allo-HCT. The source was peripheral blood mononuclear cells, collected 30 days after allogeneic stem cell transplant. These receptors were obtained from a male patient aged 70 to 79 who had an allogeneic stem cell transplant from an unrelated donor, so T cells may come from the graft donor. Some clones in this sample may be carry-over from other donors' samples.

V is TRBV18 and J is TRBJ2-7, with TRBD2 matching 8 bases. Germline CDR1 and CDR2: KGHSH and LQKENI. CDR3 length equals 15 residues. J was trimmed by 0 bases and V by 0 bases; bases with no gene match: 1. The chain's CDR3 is CASSPPAGDSYEQYF. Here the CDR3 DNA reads TGTGCCAGCTCACCACCAGCGGGGGACTCCTACGAGCAGTACTTC.

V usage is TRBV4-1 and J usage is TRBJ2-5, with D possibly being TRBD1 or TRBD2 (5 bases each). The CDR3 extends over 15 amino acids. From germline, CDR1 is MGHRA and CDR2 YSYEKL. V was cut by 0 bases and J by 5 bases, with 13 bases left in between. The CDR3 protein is CASSQESRGRETQYF. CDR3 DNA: TGCGCCAGCAGCCAAGAATCGAGGGGCCGGGAGACCCAGTACTTC.

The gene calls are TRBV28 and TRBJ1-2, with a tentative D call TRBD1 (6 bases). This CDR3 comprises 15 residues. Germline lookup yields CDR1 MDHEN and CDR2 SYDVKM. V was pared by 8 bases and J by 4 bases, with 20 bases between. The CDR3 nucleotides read TGTGCCAGCCAAGTGGGGGCAGGGGTGGGCTATGGCTACACCTTC. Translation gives CASQVGAGVGYGYTF.

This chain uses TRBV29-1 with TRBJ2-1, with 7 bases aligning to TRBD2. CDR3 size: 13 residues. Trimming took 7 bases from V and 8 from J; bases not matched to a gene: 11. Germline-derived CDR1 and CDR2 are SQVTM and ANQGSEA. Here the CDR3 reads CSGGNGEGYEQFF. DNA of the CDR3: TGCAGCGGGGGGAACGGGGAGGGTTATGAGCAGTTCTTC.

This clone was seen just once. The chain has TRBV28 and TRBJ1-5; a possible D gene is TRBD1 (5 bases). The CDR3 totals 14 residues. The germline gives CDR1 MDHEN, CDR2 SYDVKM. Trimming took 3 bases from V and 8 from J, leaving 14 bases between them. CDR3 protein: CASSLVRVREPQHF. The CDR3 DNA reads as TGTGCCAGCAGTTTGGTCAGGGTACGCGAGCCCCAGCATTTT.

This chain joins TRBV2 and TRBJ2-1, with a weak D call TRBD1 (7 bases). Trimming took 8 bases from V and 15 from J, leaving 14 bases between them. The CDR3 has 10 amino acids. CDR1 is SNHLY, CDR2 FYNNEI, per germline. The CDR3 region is CASQGGRGFF. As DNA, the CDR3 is TGTGCCAGCCAGGGGGGTCGAGGGTTCTTC. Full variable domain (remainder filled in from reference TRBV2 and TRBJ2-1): EPEVTQTPSHQVTQMGQEVILRCVPISNHLYFYWYRQILGQKVEFLVSFYNNEISEKSEIFDDQFSVERPDGSNFTLKIRSTKLEDSAMYFCASQGGRGFFGPGTRLTVL.

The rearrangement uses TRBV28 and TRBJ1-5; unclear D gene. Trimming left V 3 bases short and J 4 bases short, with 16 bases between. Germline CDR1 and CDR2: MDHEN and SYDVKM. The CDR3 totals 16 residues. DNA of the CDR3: TGTGCCAGCAGTTTTTGGCCCGCGGGTGGGAATCAGCCCCAGCATTTT. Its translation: CASSFWPAGGNQPQHF.

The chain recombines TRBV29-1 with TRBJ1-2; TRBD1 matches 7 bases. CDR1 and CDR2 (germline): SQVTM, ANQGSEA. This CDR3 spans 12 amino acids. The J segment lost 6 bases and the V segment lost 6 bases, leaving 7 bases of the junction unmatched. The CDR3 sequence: CSVSTGPNGYTF. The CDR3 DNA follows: TGCAGCGTATCGACAGGGCCTAATGGCTACACCTTC.

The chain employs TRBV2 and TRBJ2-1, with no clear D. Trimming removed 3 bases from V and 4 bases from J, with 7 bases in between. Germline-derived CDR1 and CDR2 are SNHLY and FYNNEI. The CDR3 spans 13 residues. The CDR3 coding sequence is TGTGCCAGCAGTGATCTCGGGTACAATGAGCAGTTCTTC. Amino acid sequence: CASSDLGYNEQFF.

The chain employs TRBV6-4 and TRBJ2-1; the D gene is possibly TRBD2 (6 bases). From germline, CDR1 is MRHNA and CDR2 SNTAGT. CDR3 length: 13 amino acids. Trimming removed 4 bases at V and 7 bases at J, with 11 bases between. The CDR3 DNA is TGTGCCAGCAGTGCGGGAGAAAGGAATGAGCAGTTCTTC. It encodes CASSAGERNEQFF.

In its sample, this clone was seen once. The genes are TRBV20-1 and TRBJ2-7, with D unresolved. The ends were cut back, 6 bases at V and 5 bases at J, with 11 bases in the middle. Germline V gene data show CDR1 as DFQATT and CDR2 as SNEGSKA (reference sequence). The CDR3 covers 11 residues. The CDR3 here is CSAKLVDEQYF. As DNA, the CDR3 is TGCAGTGCGAAGCTAGTCGACGAGCAGTACTTC.

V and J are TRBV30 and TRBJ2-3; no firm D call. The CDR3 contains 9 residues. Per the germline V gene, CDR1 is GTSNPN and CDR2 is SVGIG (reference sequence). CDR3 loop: CRLRDTQYF. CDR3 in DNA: TGTCGACTGAGAGATACGCAGTATTTT.

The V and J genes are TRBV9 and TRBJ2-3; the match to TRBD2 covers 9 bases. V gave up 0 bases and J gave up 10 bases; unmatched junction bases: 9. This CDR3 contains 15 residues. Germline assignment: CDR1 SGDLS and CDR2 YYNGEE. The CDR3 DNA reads TGTGCCAGCAGCGTAGTGGCGGGAGGGTACGAGGCGCAGTATTTT. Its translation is CASSVVAGGYEAQYF.

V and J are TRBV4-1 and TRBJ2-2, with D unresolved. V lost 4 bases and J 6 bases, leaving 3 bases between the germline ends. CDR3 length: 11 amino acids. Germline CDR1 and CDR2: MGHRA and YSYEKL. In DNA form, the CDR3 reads TGCGCCAGCAGCCTCTCCGGGGAGCTGTTTTTT. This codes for CASSLSGELFF.

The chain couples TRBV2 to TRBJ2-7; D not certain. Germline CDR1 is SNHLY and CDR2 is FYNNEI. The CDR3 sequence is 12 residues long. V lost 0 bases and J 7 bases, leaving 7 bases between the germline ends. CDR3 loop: CASSEAGIEQYF. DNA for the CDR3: TGTGCCAGCAGTGAAGCGGGAATTGAGCAGTACTTC.